This TCR beta chain was identified during a study of kidney transplant recipient with SARS-CoV-2 infection. V gave up 0 bases and J gave up 5 bases, with 15 bases separating them. CDR1 SGHRS and CDR2 YFSETQ come from the germline V gene. The CDR3 covers 15 residues. One entry per CDR3 protein, called by TCRdb with MiXCR from the reads. Here the sample spans fewer than 250,000 distinct CDR3 sequences, more than 25% being singletons. This clonotype was seen ten or more times. The source is a male patient between 25 and 39 years old who had COVID-19 and was a kidney transplant recipient. Certain T cells may be donor cells from the graft. V gene TRBV5-1 combines with J gene TRBJ2-7, with a weak D call TRBD2 (5 bases). Sequencing used a blood sample, obtained at baseline and on roughly day 110 from a kidney transplant recipient. The CDR3: CASSLVLTLRDEQYF. As DNA, the CDR3 is TGCGCCAGCAGCTTGGTTCTAACCCTGAGGGACGAGCAGTACTTC.